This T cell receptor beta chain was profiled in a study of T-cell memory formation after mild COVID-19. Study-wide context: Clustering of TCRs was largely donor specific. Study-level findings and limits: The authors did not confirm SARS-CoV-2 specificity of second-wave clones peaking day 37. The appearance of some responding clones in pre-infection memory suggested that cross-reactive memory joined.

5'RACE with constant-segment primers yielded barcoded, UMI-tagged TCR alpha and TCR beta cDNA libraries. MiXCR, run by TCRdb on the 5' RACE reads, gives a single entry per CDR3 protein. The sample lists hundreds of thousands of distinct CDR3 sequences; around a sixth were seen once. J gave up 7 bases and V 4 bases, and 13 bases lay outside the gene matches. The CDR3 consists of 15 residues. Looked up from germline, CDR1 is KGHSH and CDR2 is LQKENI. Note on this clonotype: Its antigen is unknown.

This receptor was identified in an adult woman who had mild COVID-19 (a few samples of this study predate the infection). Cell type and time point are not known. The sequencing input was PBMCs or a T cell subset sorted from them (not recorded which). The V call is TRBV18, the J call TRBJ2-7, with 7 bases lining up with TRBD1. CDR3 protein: CASSLRDRGGREQYF. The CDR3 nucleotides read TGTGCCAGCTCACTCCGGGACAGAGGAGGAAGAGAGCAGTACTTC.